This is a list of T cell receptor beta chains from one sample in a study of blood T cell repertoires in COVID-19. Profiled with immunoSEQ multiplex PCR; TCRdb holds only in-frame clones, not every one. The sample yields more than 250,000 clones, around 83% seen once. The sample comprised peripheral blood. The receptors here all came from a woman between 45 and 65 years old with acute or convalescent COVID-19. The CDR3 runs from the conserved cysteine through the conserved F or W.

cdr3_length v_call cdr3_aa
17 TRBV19 CASSMLFSGRGRETQYF
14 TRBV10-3 CAIKETGATDTQYF
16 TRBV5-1 CASSPDQLQQGAEAFF
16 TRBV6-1 CASSAPTFLNTGELFF
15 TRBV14 CASSQPGSSWTEAFF
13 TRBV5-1 CASSSGQGLGYTF
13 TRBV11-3 CASSLQGKETQYF
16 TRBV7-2 CASSFLDDRGGYGYTF
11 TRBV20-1 CSASIAHEQYF
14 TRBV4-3 CASSPGVTSYEQYF
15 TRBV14 CASSQPNRISNEQFF
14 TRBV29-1 CSVGIDRWRYGYTF
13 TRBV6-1 CASTKTGGGEQFF
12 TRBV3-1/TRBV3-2 CASSRDFGGYTF
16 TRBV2 CASSEEGPRSTGELFF
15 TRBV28 CASSDPTSGNQPQHF
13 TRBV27 CASGGGVTGELFF
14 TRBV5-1 CASSFGQGAGEQFF
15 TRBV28 CASSLSAGTGVGYTF